This entry features one T cell receptor (beta chain) sequence. Antigen unknown. This sample stems from a study of OX40 agonist ivuxolimab in advanced cancers. TCRdb's copy holds only in-frame clones and misses some; the assay was immunoSEQ multiplex PCR. The table has 89,000 or so clones, approximately 86% seen once. Between the trimmed V and J ends, which lost 2 bases and 5 bases, there was a span of 7 bases. CDR1 and CDR2 (germline): SGDLS, YYNGEE. CDR3 length: 13 amino acids. General study points: No antigen was identified for the clonally expanded peripheral T cells. In a subset of nonresponders, normalized T-cell clonal expansion was also low. Average numbers of expanded clones were greater in CD8+ T cells than in CD4+.

The receptor comes from an adult with an advanced solid tumor such as melanoma, head and neck, liver or kidney cancer. The sequencing here drew on CD4+ or CD8+ T cells sorted from blood, taken in a trial of the OX40 agonist ivuxolimab. This sequence joins TRBV9 and TRBJ1-4; D not resolved. Here the CDR3 DNA reads TGTGCCAGCAGCGTCGGCCGAAATGAAAAACTGTTTTTT. This gives the protein CASSVGRNEKLFF.